This entry lists 6 T cell receptor beta chains sequenced from one sample in a study of shared clonotypes between healthy human individuals. It was CD45RO-negative cells, positively selected for CCR7, that made up naive CD8 cells, with terminally differentiated effector memory CD45RA+ cells excluded. Profiled with immunoSEQ multiplex PCR; TCRdb holds only in-frame clones, not every one. The sample lists about 1,900,000 clones, approximately 94% occurring once. What was sequenced was naive CD8+ T cells sorted from blood. These receptors were collected from a man younger than 35 in good health.

The V and J genes are TRBV6-5 and TRBJ2-1; TRBD2 aligns across 9 bases. With 6 bases clipped from V and 5 bases from J, the junction kept 8 bases outside the gene matches. Germline V lookup: CDR1 MNHEY, CDR2 SVGAGI. The CDR3 runs 15 residues. CDR3 residues: CASSYGLALDNEQFF. CDR3 DNA sequence: TGTGCCAGCAGCTACGGACTAGCGCTTGACAATGAGCAGTTCTTC.

The chain uses TRBV6-5 and TRBJ1-1; D gene unclear. Trimming took off 5 bases at V and 3 bases at J, with 13 bases between the two ends. Germline CDR1 reads MNHEY; CDR2 reads SVGAGI. The CDR3 covers 14 residues. CDR3 in DNA: TGTGCCAGCAGTGAAGTTAGCTCCCACACTGAAGCTTTCTTT. It yields the protein CASSEVSSHTEAFF.

The chain joins TRBV13 to TRBJ2-7; perhaps TRBD2 as D (6 bases). This CDR3 comprises 16 residues. V lost 7 bases to trimming and J lost 4 bases, with 23 bases between them. Germline assignment: CDR1 PRHDT and CDR2 FYEKMQ (reference sequence). Written as DNA, the CDR3 is TGTGCCAGCACCCCCTATGCGGGGAGTGGAGCTTACGAGCAGTACTTC. As protein: CASTPYAGSGAYEQYF.

The J gene is TRBJ2-5, the V gene TRBV19; 8 bases agree with TRBD1. Germline CDR1 is LNHDA and CDR2 is SQIVND (reference sequence). CDR3 length equals 13 residues. The V segment lost 5 bases and the J segment 3 bases; nucleotides outside the gene matches: 2. This CDR3 is CASSSTGEETQYF. DNA of the CDR3: TGTGCCAGTAGTTCGACAGGGGAAGAGACCCAGTACTTC.

The chain joins TRBV4-1 to TRBJ2-7, with D uncertain. The CDR3 totals 14 residues. Germline V gives CDR1 MGHRA, CDR2 YSYEKL. V shed 5 bases and J shed 4 bases, with 15 bases lying between them. The CDR3 loop reads CASSSSLGRYEQYF. Here the CDR3 DNA reads TGCGCCAGCAGCTCGTCGCTGGGTCGGTACGAGCAGTACTTC.

J is TRBJ2-7 and V is TRBV6-5, with D hard to call. Germline loops: CDR1 MNHEY, CDR2 SVGAGI. This CDR3 contains 15 residues. Trimming pared 0 bases from V and 5 bases from J, leaving 14 bases between. The CDR3 spells CASSYSPGGINEQYF. DNA for the CDR3: TGTGCCAGCAGTTACTCCCCCGGTGGTATCAACGAGCAGTACTTC.